This T cell receptor (beta chain) was captured in a study of cytomegalovirus exposure and HLA in healthy donors. At the level of the study: In an earlier analysis, around 100 million unique TCR beta sequences were found from 150 million to 200 million T cells.

V lost 3 bases and J lost 9, with 12 bases in between. The CDR3 runs 13 residues. Germline-derived CDR1 and CDR2 are SEHNR and FQNEAQ (reference sequence). The primer mix had 60 Vbeta and 13 Jbeta primers. Data came from immunoSEQ multiplex PCR; TCRdb stores just in-frame clones and leaves some out. The sample includes over 70,000 clones, approximately 69% of them seen just once. The clonotype originates from a woman aged 45-65 years in good health and CMV-seropositive. This chain links TRBV7-9 with TRBJ2-1; possible D gene TRBD1, 6 bases. Sequencing input: PBMCs. CDR3 sequence reads: CASSLRTDGEQFF. As DNA, the CDR3 is TGTGCCAGCAGCTTGAGGACAGATGGTGAGCAGTTCTTC.